This T cell receptor beta chain is drawn from a study of cytomegalovirus exposure and HLA in healthy donors. Both 60 Vbeta primers and 13 Jbeta primers went into the PCR. Here immunoSEQ multiplex PCR was the method, and the copy in TCRdb shows in-frame clones only, minus some. The sample records 210,000 or so clones, 70% to 85% being singletons. On this clone: Its antigen is unidentified.

V shed 6 bases, J shed 1 base, and the junction held 14 bases outside the gene matches. Germline CDR1 MNHEY, CDR2 SMNVEV (reference sequence). The CDR3 is made up of 17 amino acids. Study observations and caveats: Reportedly, fewer N-insertions than the approximately 700-donor mean appeared in an Asian-associated ancestry cluster in a later analysis.

The clonotype originates from a woman aged 60-75 years in good health and CMV-seropositive. The chain combines TRBV27 with TRBJ2-7, with 8 bases matching TRBD2. Sample: PBMCs. The CDR3 loop is CASSSPPGGGRSYEQYF. DNA for the CDR3: TGTGCCAGCAGCTCCCCCCCGGGGGGGGGACGATCCTACGAGCAGTACTTC.